The source of this T cell receptor (beta chain) is a study of T cells in Graves' hyperthyroidism and ophthalmopathy. Amplification yielded TCR beta CDR3 regions, with RNA transcripts as the source. In the first-round RT-PCR of the TCR CDR3, the HTBI primer set was used. Each CDR3 protein is one row after TCRdb ran MiXCR on the multiplex PCR reads. The sample includes under 400,000 distinct CDR3 sequences, over 12% of them seen just once. Trimming removed 6 bases at V and 15 bases at J, with 21 bases between. Per germline, CDR1 LNHDA and CDR2 SQIVND (reference sequence). The CDR3 length is 13 residues. This clonotype has more than one count but fewer than ten.

Material: blood. The chain recombines TRBV19 with TRBJ2-1; D is unresolved. The TCR originated in an older woman with Graves' ophthalmopathy. CDR3 protein: CASSIQMTEPPFF. CDR3 nucleotide sequence: TGTGCCAGTAGCATTCAAATGACGGAACCACCGTTCTTC.